This T cell receptor beta chain is drawn from a study of T cell changes during pregnancy in multiple sclerosis. Assay used: immunoSEQ multiplex PCR; TCRdb lists only in-frame clones, some missing. Counted here are tens of thousands of clones, approximately 92% occurring once; the ten biggest clones make up 1.2%. Per germline, CDR1 SNHLY and CDR2 FYNNEI. Trimming removed 7 bases from V and 8 bases from J, with 14 bases in between. The CDR3 covers 12 residues. The material was peripheral blood, obtained after pregnancy. The chain couples TRBV2 to TRBJ1-1; weak D call: TRBD1 (5 bases). The receptor was derived from a female donor in good health, enrolled as a control in a pregnancy study. CDR3 sequence reads: CASTQPPGEAFF. The CDR3 DNA is TGTGCCAGCACTCAGCCCCCAGGGGAAGCTTTCTTT.